This T cell receptor (beta chain) is from a study of CD8+ T cells in alopecia areata. At the level of the study: For treated patients, severity scores reflected the percentage of scalp area affected. Study-level points and caveats: The study found higher clonality in lesional than normal scalp, especially in alopecia totalis/universalis.

Concerning this clone itself: The antigen remains unidentified.

Extraction and reverse transcription of RNA yielded cDNA as the sequencing template. Some clones are missing from TCRdb's copy, which holds only in-frame ones; the method was immunoSEQ multiplex PCR. The table shows 150,000 to 200,000 clones, with approximately 60% occurring only once. Treatment given: oral pan-JAK inhibitor, 5-10 mg twice daily. This receptor was taken from a human donor with alopecia areata. The source was CD4+ T cells sorted from blood, collected at week 24, from a patient treated with tofacitinib.

DNA for the CDR3: TGTGCCAGCAGCTTAATTCGCAGCCCCCTCCCGGGGACCCAGTACTTC. It is translated as CASSLIRSPLPGTQYF. The chain links TRBV7-2 to TRBJ2-5, with D uncertain. CDR3 length: 16 amino acids. Germline V gene data show CDR1 as SGHTA and CDR2 as FQGNSA. Between the trimmed V and J ends, which lost 2 bases and 7 bases, there was a span of 20 bases.